Below, 7 T cell receptor beta chains from the same sample are listed, as sequenced in a study of cytomegalovirus exposure and HLA in healthy donors. Primers: 60 Vbeta forward and 13 Jbeta reverse. TCRdb's table, derived via immunoSEQ multiplex PCR, lists solely in-frame clones and lacks some. Its listing shows under 200,000 clones. Sequenced: PBMCs. Receptor source: a man aged 25-45 years in good health and CMV-seronegative.

V gene TRBV30 combines with J gene TRBJ1-1, with D possibly being TRBD1 (6 bases). Trimming left V 2 bases short and J 6 bases short, with 10 bases between. Per the germline V gene, CDR1 is GTSNPN and CDR2 is SVGIG (reference sequence). The CDR3 length is 12 residues. The CDR3 nucleotides are TGTGCCTGGAGTTTGGGGGGGCCTGAAGCTTTCTTT. Protein sequence: CAWSLGGPEAFF.

V gene TRBV25-1 combines with J gene TRBJ1-1, with a tentative D call TRBD1 (5 bases). Germline-derived CDR1 and CDR2 are MGHDK and SYGVNS. V dropped 7 bases and J dropped 0 bases, with 18 bases sitting between them. The CDR3 is made up of 16 amino acids. The CDR3 sequence: CASTPSTAPMNTEAFF. CDR3 in DNA: TGTGCCAGCACCCCCTCGACAGCCCCTATGAACACTGAAGCTTTCTTT.

This chain links TRBV5-4 with TRBJ2-1; TRBD2 matches at 7 bases. Germline assignment: CDR1 SGHNT and CDR2 YYREEE (reference sequence). Losses at the gene ends were 1 base for V and 6 bases for J; bases not matched to a gene: 13. There are 17 residues in the CDR3. The CDR3 region has the DNA TGTGCCAGCAGCTTGATTGGCCGCGGGGGAAACACCAATGAGCAGTTCTTC. Translated: CASSLIGRGGNTNEQFF.

The V and J genes are TRBV7-9 and TRBJ2-7; 9 bases line up with TRBD1. The germline gives CDR1 SEHNR, CDR2 FQNEAQ (reference sequence). The CDR3 covers 14 residues. J lost 3 bases, V lost 7 bases, and 7 bases had no gene match. This chain's CDR3 is CASTPGQGGYEQYF. The CDR3 DNA reads TGTGCCAGCACCCCGGGACAGGGTGGCTACGAGCAGTACTTC.

The genes are TRBV6-1 and TRBJ1-5; D remains ambiguous. The CDR3 length is 12 residues. V was clipped by 5 bases and J by 6 bases, with 8 bases between them. Looked up from germline, CDR1 is MNHNS and CDR2 is SASEGT. CDR3 protein: CASSSTGQPQHF. The CDR3 DNA follows: TGTGCCAGCAGTTCGACTGGTCAGCCCCAGCATTTT.

This chain uses TRBV9 with TRBJ2-3, with TRBD2 matching over 7 bases. This CDR3 has 15 amino acids. Germline CDR1 reads SGDLS; CDR2 reads YYNGEE. The trim removed 2 bases at V and 6 bases at J, leaving 9 bases unmatched. CDR3 in amino acids: CASSVSGLEADTQYF. In DNA, the CDR3 is TGTGCCAGCAGCGTCTCTGGACTAGAGGCGGATACGCAGTATTTT.

The rearrangement uses TRBV13 and TRBJ2-3; TRBD1 agrees at 7 bases. Germline values: CDR1 PRHDT, CDR2 FYEKMQ (reference sequence). With V trimmed by 6 bases and J by 2 bases, 5 bases remained unmatched. There are 14 residues in the CDR3. The CDR3 spells CASRGTATTDTQYF. The CDR3, as DNA: TGTGCCAGCAGGGGGACAGCAACCACAGATACGCAGTATTTT.